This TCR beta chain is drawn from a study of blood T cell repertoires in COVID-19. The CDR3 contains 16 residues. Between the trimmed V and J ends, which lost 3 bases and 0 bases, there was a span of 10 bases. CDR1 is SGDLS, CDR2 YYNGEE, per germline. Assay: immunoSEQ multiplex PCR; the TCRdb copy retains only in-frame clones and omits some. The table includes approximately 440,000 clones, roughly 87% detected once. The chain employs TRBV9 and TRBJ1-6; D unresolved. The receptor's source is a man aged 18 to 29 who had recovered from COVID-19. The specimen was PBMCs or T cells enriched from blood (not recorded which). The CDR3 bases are TGTGCCAGCAGCGATAGCCCGAGCTCCTATAATTCACCCCTCCACTTT. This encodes CASSDSPSSYNSPLHF.